The text below deals with one TCR beta chain. Its antigen remains undetermined. The record has no base qualities; no much larger clone is one base away. The germline V gene specifies MDHEN as CDR1 and SYDVKM as CDR2. Spanning cysteine to phenylalanine, the CDR3 consists of 16 amino acids. Only the CDR3 DNA is retained, 48 bases long and in frame from the first base. V lost 7 bases and J lost 5 bases; the stretch between them is 24 bases long. The data were obtained in a study of T cell changes during pregnancy in multiple sclerosis (dated by TCRdb to the late 2010s). Broadly, across the study: The study examined how the T cell repertoire changed over the course of pregnancy in women with multiple sclerosis.

Library preparation employed the immunoSEQ multiplex PCR assay. TCRdb took over this immuneACCESS table, retaining in-frame rearrangements with V and J assigned. Such tables are incomplete; in checked studies, under half of the missing clones stem from an unresolved V gene, and the remainder is unexplained. Present in this sample are 65,000 to 75,000 clones, approximately 92% of which were seen just once. The ten largest clones capture roughly 3.9% of the sample. The chain employs TRBV28 and TRBJ2-7, with TRBD1 perhaps the D gene, on 6 matching bases. This sequence was found in a female donor in good health, enrolled as a control in a pregnancy study. Sequenced material: peripheral blood, taken after pregnancy. The bases read TGTGCCAGCAACCCCCAGGATGGTCAGGGGAGCAACGAGCAGTACTTC. It is translated as CASNPQDGQGSNEQYF. Extended through the reference TRBV28 and TRBJ2-7 proteins, this CDR3 yields the full variable domain: DVKVTQSSRYLVKRTGEKVFLECVQDMDHENMFWYRQDPGLGLRLIYFSYDVKMKEKGDIPEGYSVSREKKERFSLILESASTNQTSMYLCASNPQDGQGSNEQYFGPGTRLTVT.